The sequence of this T cell receptor (beta chain) was determined in a study of shared clonotypes between healthy human individuals. Overall study: Used for every donor were three CD4 naive, three CD4 memory, two CD8 naive and one CD8 memory plate. Findings of the study overall: An anticipated effect of sequencing depth on clonotype sharing among donors was recognized.

Using immunoSEQ multiplex PCR, the repertoire was profiled, and TCRdb retains in-frame clones only, with some absent. Of hundreds of thousands of clones detected, around 72% appear once; the ten largest clones hold under 2%. This CDR3 is built from 13 residues. The germline V gene has CDR1 SGHNT and CDR2 YYREEE (reference sequence). Trimming pared 2 bases from V and 7 bases from J, leaving 10 bases between. Of note for this clone: As yet, its antigen is unknown.

Sequencing was done on a sample of memory CD4+ T cells sorted from blood. Subset: CD45RA-negative fraction. The V gene is TRBV5-4, the J gene TRBJ2-1, with a tentative D call TRBD2 (5 bases). This receptor was identified in a woman in her twenties or thirties in good health. CDR3 protein: CASSLTRWNEQFF. The CDR3, as DNA: TGTGCCAGCAGCTTAACTAGATGGAATGAGCAGTTCTTC.